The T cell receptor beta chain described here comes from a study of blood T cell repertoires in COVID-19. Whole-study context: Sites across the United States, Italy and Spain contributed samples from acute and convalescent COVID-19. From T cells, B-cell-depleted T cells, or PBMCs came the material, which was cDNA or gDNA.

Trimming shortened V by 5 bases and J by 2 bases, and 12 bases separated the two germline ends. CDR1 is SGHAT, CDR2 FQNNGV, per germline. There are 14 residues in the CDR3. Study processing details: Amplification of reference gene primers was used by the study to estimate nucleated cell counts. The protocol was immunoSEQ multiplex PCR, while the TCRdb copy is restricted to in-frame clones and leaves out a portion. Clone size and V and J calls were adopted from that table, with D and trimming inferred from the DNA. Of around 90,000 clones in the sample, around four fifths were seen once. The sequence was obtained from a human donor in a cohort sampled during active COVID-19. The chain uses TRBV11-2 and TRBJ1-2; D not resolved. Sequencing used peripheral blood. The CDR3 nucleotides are TGTGCCAGCAGCCCTCTGGGCAGGAACTATGGCTACACCTTC. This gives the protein CASSPLGRNYGYTF.